The 22 T cell receptor beta chains listed next were all sequenced from one sample in a study of regulatory T cells in long-lasting Graves disease. Described time point: newly diagnosed GD, antithyroid drugs for less than 3 months. Researchers made the TCR library from RNA that was extracted from PBMCs. The TCR beta library used iRepertoire HTBI primers with Arm-PCR amplification of CDR3. TCRdb reprocessed the multiplex PCR reads via MiXCR and lists one record per CDR3 protein. Of around 500,000 distinct CDR3 sequences detected, about 13% appear once; the ten largest clones hold 8.5% to 10%. These data were also filed under a second study, of T cells in Graves' hyperthyroidism and ophthalmopathy.

Here the sequenced sample was peripheral blood mononuclear cells (PBMCs), taken at new diagnosis, from a patient treated with antithyroid drugs. The receptors here all came from a man younger than 45 with Graves disease.

V is TRBV5-1 and J is TRBJ2-5; 12 nucleotides line up with TRBD2. Germline V gene sequence: CDR1 SGHRS, CDR2 YFSETQ. The CDR3 spans 16 residues. Unmatched junction bases numbered 9, after V lost 4 bases and J lost 5 bases. CDR3 sequence reads: CASSTRLAGAAETQYF. The CDR3 DNA follows: TGCGCCAGCAGCACGCGACTAGCGGGAGCTGCGGAGACCCAGTACTTC.

This clonotype came up many times. This CDR3 reads CASSRGHGNTEAFF. The CDR3 DNA sequence: TGTGCCAGCAGCCGAGGACACGGGAACACTGAAGCTTTCTTT. This chain links TRBV7-8 with TRBJ1-1, with D maybe TRBD1 (5 bases). This CDR3 region has 14 residues. In germline, CDR1 is SGHVS, CDR2 FQNEAQ. Between the trimmed V and J ends, which lost 5 bases and 1 base, there was a span of 11 bases.

This clonotype showed up many times. The chain employs TRBV5-1 and TRBJ2-3; maybe TRBD2 (5 bases). This CDR3 contains 16 residues. Deletions cut 0 bases from V and 0 bases from J, with 11 bases between. CDR1 SGHRS and CDR2 YFSETQ come from the germline V gene. The chain's CDR3 is CASSLEGVLSTDTQYF. CDR3 DNA: TGCGCCAGCAGCTTGGAGGGAGTCCTGAGCACAGATACGCAGTATTTT.

This clonotype was picked up a small number of times. The chain uses TRBV6-1 and TRBJ2-3; TRBD2 aligns across 11 bases. Germline V lookup: CDR1 MNHNS, CDR2 SASEGT. This CDR3 region has 17 residues. With V trimmed by 5 bases and J by 6 bases, 13 bases remained unmatched. In DNA form, the CDR3 reads TGTGCCAGCAGTATAAAACTAGCGGGAGAGGGGGGGGATACGCAGTATTTT. This codes for CASSIKLAGEGGDTQYF.

At least ten counts were recorded for this clonotype. The chain combines TRBV5-1 with TRBJ2-2, with unresolved D. Looked up from germline, CDR1 is SGHRS and CDR2 is YFSETQ. V was cut by 0 bases and J by 6 bases, with 6 bases left in between. The CDR3 extends over 13 amino acids. As DNA, the CDR3 is TGCGCCAGCAGCTTGGAGGGTTCCGGGGAGCTGTTTTTT. Protein product: CASSLEGSGELFF.

The chain combines TRBV19 with TRBJ1-5, with D unresolved. CDR1 is LNHDA, CDR2 SQIVND, per germline (reference sequence). This CDR3 is built from 15 residues. V was clipped by 7 bases and J by 2 bases, with 15 bases between them. CDR3 amino acids: CASTGFRGRNQPQHF. For the CDR3, the DNA is TGTGCCAGTACGGGCTTTCGAGGGCGCAATCAGCCCCAGCATTTT.

This chain uses TRBV4-2 with TRBJ1-3; D gene unclear. CDR1 and CDR2 (germline): LGHNA, YNFKEQ. This CDR3 is built from 16 residues. The V gene lost 1 base and the J gene lost 2 bases, with 12 bases spanning the gap. DNA of the CDR3: TGTGCCAGCAGCCAAGCGGAGGCGTCACCTGGAAACACCATATATTTT. Protein sequence: CASSQAEASPGNTIYF.

There are many counts of this clonotype. The chain has TRBV2 and TRBJ2-7; 12 bases are shared with TRBD2. Trimming removed 6 bases from V and 5 bases from J; junction bases left unmatched: 2. Germline V gene data show CDR1 as SNHLY and CDR2 as FYNNEI. The CDR3 length is 13 residues. The chain's CDR3 is CASRRLAGDEQYF. The CDR3 region has the DNA TGTGCCAGCAGAAGACTAGCGGGAGACGAGCAGTACTTC.

This clonotype was picked up a small number of times. V and J are TRBV12-3 or TRBV12-4 and TRBJ2-7, with 9 bases matching TRBD2. V shed 5 bases, J shed 6 bases, and the junction held 14 bases outside the gene matches. The CDR3 is made up of 16 amino acids. The CDR3 DNA is TGTGCCAGCAGTCCGGGACTAGCAGCCTTGGGGGGCGAGCAGTACTTC. Translating gives CASSPGLAALGGEQYF.

This clonotype was seen a handful of times. The chain couples TRBV20-1 to TRBJ2-3; D remains ambiguous. The CDR3 runs 12 residues. Germline V gene lookup returns CDR1 DFQATT and CDR2 SNEGSKA (reference sequence). Trimming pared 3 bases from V and 2 bases from J, leaving 6 bases between. The chain's CDR3 is CSASIPTDTQYF. The CDR3 nucleotides read TGCAGTGCTAGTATCCCCACAGATACGCAGTATTTT.

V and J are TRBV29-1 and TRBJ1-2; 12 nucleotides match TRBD1. This CDR3 contains 13 residues. V shed 7 bases and J 8 bases; nucleotides not matched to a gene: 8. The germline V gene has CDR1 SQVTM and CDR2 ANQGSEA. In DNA form, the CDR3 reads TGCAGCGCGGCGGGACAGGGGGCGCCCGGCTACACCTTC. Translating it yields CSAAGQGAPGYTF.

The rearrangement uses TRBV20-1 and TRBJ2-1; TRBD2 matches at 12 bases. Trimming cost V 4 bases and J 9 bases; bases outside gene matches: 13. The V gene's germline CDR1 is DFQATT and CDR2 SNEGSKA (reference sequence). This CDR3 spans 16 amino acids. The CDR3 reads CSANGPSGRARSEQFF. In nucleotides, the CDR3 is TGCAGTGCTAATGGCCCTAGCGGGAGGGCCCGGAGTGAGCAGTTCTTC.

This clonotype appeared many times. This chain links TRBV10-3 with TRBJ2-7, with D tentatively TRBD2 (6 bases). Germline CDR1 ENHRY, CDR2 SYGVKD. Trimming cost V 8 bases and J 0 bases, with 17 bases left between them. This CDR3 comprises 15 residues. In DNA, the CDR3 is TGTGCCATCCGGGGAGGAGACGGCCACTCCTACGAGCAGTACTTC. This translates into CAIRGGDGHSYEQYF.

This clonotype was seen only a few times. The chain carries TRBV29-1 and TRBJ1-2, with no clear D. Germline V gene sequence: CDR1 SQVTM, CDR2 ANQGSEA. The V gene lost 7 bases and the J gene lost 5 bases, with 14 bases spanning the gap. CDR3 length equals 12 residues. The CDR3 reads CSGGGGLYGYTF. DNA of the CDR3: TGCAGCGGGGGAGGAGGGTTGTATGGCTACACCTTC.

There are many counts of this clonotype. V gene TRBV20-1 combines with J gene TRBJ2-5; 7 nucleotides line up with TRBD1. The germline V gene has CDR1 DFQATT and CDR2 SNEGSKA (reference sequence). The V and J ends lost 3 bases and 2 bases, in that order; junction bases with no gene match: 3. The CDR3 runs to 13 residues. CDR3: CSASYRGQETQYF. In DNA, the CDR3 is TGCAGTGCTAGTTACAGGGGACAAGAGACCCAGTACTTC.

Ten or more counts support this clonotype. The chain joins TRBV6-1 to TRBJ2-7; D gene unclear. V lost 0 bases and J lost 2, with 11 bases in between. This CDR3 contains 15 residues. Per the germline V gene, CDR1 is MNHNS and CDR2 is SASEGT. CDR3 residues: CASSEAIGGAYEQYF. CDR3 bases: TGTGCCAGCAGTGAAGCGATCGGCGGCGCCTACGAGCAGTACTTC.

J is TRBJ1-2 and V is TRBV7-2; TRBD1 agrees at 7 bases. The CDR3 runs 12 residues. The V segment lost 3 bases and the J segment 5 bases; nucleotides outside the gene matches: 0. CDR1 and CDR2 from the germline V gene are SGHTA and FQGNSA. The CDR3 is CASSFRGYGYTF. DNA of the CDR3: TGTGCCAGCAGCTTCAGGGGGTATGGCTACACCTTC. Filled out from reference TRBV7-2 and TRBJ1-2, the complete variable domain reads GAGVSQSPSNKVTEKGKDVELRCDPISGHTALYWYRQSLGQGLEFLIYFQGNSAPDKSGLPSDRFSAERTGGSVSTLTIQRTQQEDSAVYLCASSFRGYGYTFGSGTRLTVV.

As to this clonotype: Since a much larger clone is just one base distant, this may be a read error. The V and J genes are TRBV2 and TRBJ2-4; 8 bases fit TRBD1. Germline CDR1 and CDR2: SNHLY and FYNNEI. CDR3 size: 15 residues. The ends lost 2 bases at V and 8 bases at J; junction bases unmatched: 8. The CDR3 protein is CASSEFATGEDIQYF. The CDR3 region has the DNA TGTGCCAGCAGTGAATTCGCGACAGGGGAAGACATTCAGTACTTC. The whole variable domain, filled in from reference TRBV2 and TRBJ2-4, reads EPEVTQTPSHQVTQMGQEVILRCVPISNHLYFYWYRQILGQKVEFLVSFYNNEISEKSEIFDDQFSVERPDGSNFTLKIRSTKLEDSAMYFCASSEFATGEDIQYFGAGTRLSVL.

The chain couples TRBV29-1 to TRBJ2-3, with D unclear. The V gene's germline CDR1 is SQVTM and CDR2 ANQGSEA. V was clipped by 6 bases and J by 1 base, with 14 bases between them. CDR3 length: 14 amino acids. This chain's CDR3 is CSVFAGSRTDTQYF. The CDR3 DNA follows: TGCAGCGTCTTCGCAGGTTCTCGCACAGATACGCAGTATTTT.

This clonotype has only a few counts. The rearrangement uses TRBV6-2 or TRBV6-3 and TRBJ1-5; TRBD1 is a possible D gene (5 bases). V dropped 6 bases and J dropped 1 base, with 13 bases sitting between them. Per the germline V gene, CDR1 is MNHEY and CDR2 is SVGEGT. The CDR3 runs 15 residues. CDR3 sequence (DNA): TGTGCCAGCAGAACTTCAGGGAGAAGCAATCAGCCCCAGCATTTT. Translation gives CASRTSGRSNQPQHF.

This clonotype occurred many times. V is TRBV6-1 and J is TRBJ1-5; 9 bases map to TRBD1. V lost 7 bases and J lost 9; bases outside the gene matches: 16. Germline CDR1 reads MNHNS; CDR2 reads SASEGT. This CDR3 has 16 amino acids. The CDR3 nucleotides are TGTGCCAGCATTGAGGCCGGGACAGGGAGACCCGGGCCCCAGCATTTT. It encodes CASIEAGTGRPGPQHF.

The chain recombines TRBV24-1 with TRBJ2-1, with 8 bases fitting TRBD1. Looked up from germline, CDR1 is KGHDR and CDR2 is SFDVKD. V shed 5 bases and J 0 bases; nucleotides not matched to a gene: 2. The CDR3 totals 15 residues. The CDR3 protein is CATSGQGSSYNEQFF. CDR3 sequence (DNA): TGTGCCACCAGTGGACAGGGGAGCTCCTACAATGAGCAGTTCTTC.